A single sample is the source of the 27 T cell receptor beta chains below, sequenced in a study of vaccination effects on CD4 cells after COVID-19. No antigen has been identified for these receptors. CD4+ T cells specific for antigen were expanded with viral peptide pools by the ViraFEST assay before sequencing. When around 10 days of culture had elapsed, CD4+ T cells were isolated. None of the vaccinated had previously contracted SARS-CoV-2, and their nucleocapsid antibodies tested negative. Measured with immunoSEQ multiplex PCR; TCRdb has only the in-frame clones, and not every one. In the table there are approximately 74,000 clones, approximately 75% of which are singletons. The sequenced sample was CD4+ T cells from PBMCs cultured with HCoV-NL63 spike peptides, obtained before COVID-19 vaccination. These receptor sequences come from a human donor who received a COVID-19 vaccine.

V gene TRBV29-1 combines with J gene TRBJ1-5; TRBD1 matches 11 bases. CDR3 length equals 13 residues. Germline assignment: CDR1 SQVTM and CDR2 ANQGSEA. Trimming at V came to 6 bases and at J to 5 bases, leaving 3 bases not matched to a gene. The chain's CDR3 is CSVGTGGDQPQHF. The CDR3 nucleotides are TGCAGCGTGGGGACAGGGGGGGATCAGCCCCAGCATTTT.

This clone turned up a few times. J is TRBJ2-7 and V is TRBV20-1; no clear D gene. The CDR3 runs 11 residues. Germline CDR1 and CDR2: DFQATT and SNEGSKA (reference sequence). V dropped 7 bases and J dropped 3 bases, with 10 bases sitting between them. The CDR3 sequence is CSGRDFYEQYV. The DNA for the CDR3 is TGCAGTGGGAGAGATTTCTACGAGCAGTACGTC.

V is TRBV29-1 and J is TRBJ2-2, with D unresolved. The V end was cut by 5 bases, the J end by 3 bases, with 7 bases between. This CDR3 has 12 residues. In germline, CDR1 is SQVTM, CDR2 ANQGSEA. The CDR3 region is CSVTRYTGELFF. CDR3 nucleotides: TGCAGCGTTACCAGATACACCGGGGAGCTGTTTTTT.

The V and J genes are TRBV27 and TRBJ1-2; D call uncertain. CDR1 MNHEY and CDR2 SMNVEV come from the germline V gene (reference sequence). The CDR3 runs to 15 residues. Trimming cost V 2 bases and J 1 base, with 11 bases left between them. CDR3 residues: CASSLGGPLNYGYTF. For the CDR3, the DNA is TGTGCCAGCAGTTTAGGAGGGCCCCTTAACTATGGCTACACCTTC.

The chain employs TRBV4-1 and TRBJ2-5, with D possibly being TRBD1 (7 bases). The CDR3 is 12 residues long. The germline V and J ends were trimmed by 6 bases and 9 bases, with 14 bases remaining between them. Germline CDR1 and CDR2: MGHRA and YSYEKL. The CDR3 here is CASRTTGEAQYF. The CDR3 nucleotides are TGCGCCAGCAGAACTACAGGGGAGGCCCAGTACTTC.

The genes are TRBV24-1 and TRBJ1-5; D not certain. The CDR3 extends over 15 amino acids. Germline loops: CDR1 KGHDR, CDR2 SFDVKD. V lost 1 base, J lost 0 bases, and 6 bases lay in between. In DNA form, the CDR3 reads TGTGCCACCAGTGATTTCGGGAATAGCAATCAGCCCCAGCATTTT. Amino acids: CATSDFGNSNQPQHF.

The rearrangement links TRBV6-5 to TRBJ2-2; possible D gene TRBD1, 6 bases. Germline CDR1 MNHEY, CDR2 SVGAGI. Trimming stripped 6 bases from V and 0 bases from J, with 11 bases between. The length of the CDR3 is 15 residues. The CDR3 DNA is TGTGCCAGCAGGAGGGACAACCCGAACACCGGGGAGCTGTTTTTT. This translates into CASRRDNPNTGELFF.

V gene TRBV6-5 combines with J gene TRBJ2-7; 9 bases agree with TRBD1. V lost 5 bases, J lost 1 base, and 3 bases stayed unmatched. CDR3 length: 14 residues. CDR1 is MNHEY and CDR2 is SVGAGI in the germline V gene. In nucleotides, the CDR3 is TGTGCCAGCAGTCTGACAGGGGGATCCTACGAGCAGTACGTC. Encoded protein: CASSLTGGSYEQYV.

The chain combines TRBV6-2 or TRBV6-3 with TRBJ2-5; no definite D call. V lost 6 bases, J lost 5 bases, and 19 bases lay in between. The germline CDR1 and CDR2 sequences are MNHEY and SVGEGT. This CDR3 region has 15 residues. This chain's CDR3 is CASSPDPGNGETQYF. CDR3 DNA sequence: TGTGCCAGCAGCCCTGATCCGGGTAACGGGGAGACCCAGTACTTC.

CDR3 amino acids: CASSLAGGHVTGELFF. CDR3 coding DNA: TGTGCCAGCAGTTTAGCGGGGGGGCATGTCACCGGGGAGCTGTTTTTT. The chain joins TRBV28 to TRBJ2-2, with 9 bases identical to TRBD2. Germline CDR1 reads MDHEN; CDR2 reads SYDVKM. The length of the CDR3 is 16 residues. Trimming took 2 bases from V and 4 from J; bases not matched to a gene: 5.

This clone showed up just a few times. The chain links TRBV3-1 (or the pseudogene TRBV3-2) to TRBJ1-2; D gene uncertain. Trimming stripped 1 base from V and 7 bases from J, with 7 bases between. Germline assignment: CDR1 LGHDT and CDR2 YNNKEL (reference sequence). The CDR3 length is 12 residues. The CDR3 nucleotides are TGTGCCAGCAGCCAAGGGCGTAGTGGCTACACCTTC. The encoded protein is CASSQGRSGYTF.

The rearrangement links TRBV10-2 to TRBJ1-3; 7 nucleotides align to TRBD1. Germline CDR1 WSHSY, CDR2 SAAADI. After removal of 4 bases from V and 0 bases from J, the junction contained 0 bases not matched to a gene. CDR3 length equals 14 residues. The CDR3 sequence is CASSGQGSGNTIYF. DNA for the CDR3: TGCGCCAGCAGTGGACAGGGCTCTGGAAACACCATATATTTT.

The gene calls are TRBV18 and TRBJ2-1; TRBD1 might be the D (5 bases). The CDR3 has 14 amino acids. Looked up from germline, CDR1 is KGHSH and CDR2 is LQKENI. Trimming stripped 4 bases from V and 4 bases from J, with 11 bases between. The CDR3 sequence is CASSLGPGYNEQFF. The CDR3 DNA reads TGTGCCAGCTCACTCGGCCCAGGGTACAATGAGCAGTTCTTC.

This chain connects TRBV5-1 to TRBJ1-2; 7 bases are a match to TRBD1. The junction had 3 bases not matched to a gene; V was cut back by 0 bases and J by 4 bases. The germline gives CDR1 SGHRS, CDR2 YFSETQ. CDR3 length: 14 amino acids. CDR3 region: CASSLGQGGYGYTF. In nucleotides, the CDR3 is TGCGCCAGCAGCTTGGGACAGGGCGGCTATGGCTACACCTTC.

The chain carries TRBV10-3 and TRBJ1-4; D may be TRBD1 (6 bases). Trimming pared 10 bases from V and 0 bases from J, leaving 9 bases between. The CDR3 is 13 amino acids. Germline-derived CDR1 and CDR2 are ENHRY and SYGVKD. In nucleotides, the CDR3 is TGTGCCACTGGACAGACAACTAATGAAAAACTGTTTTTT. Residues: CATGQTTNEKLFF.

V gene TRBV7-2 combines with J gene TRBJ1-6; 8 bases fit TRBD1. V lost 4 bases, J lost 10 bases, and 9 bases stayed unmatched. The CDR3 is 15 residues long. CDR1 and CDR2 (germline): SGHTA, FQGNSA. The CDR3 loop reads CASSSRTGLDSPLHF. The CDR3 DNA reads TGTGCCAGCAGCTCTAGGACAGGGCTTGACTCACCCCTCCACTTT.

The gene calls are TRBV11-3 and TRBJ2-7, with a possible D match to TRBD1 (6 bases). Between the trimmed V and J ends, which lost 1 base and 1 base, there was a span of 11 bases. The length of the CDR3 is 15 residues. Germline V CDR1 and CDR2: SGHNT, YENEEA. The CDR3 loop is CASSLVQGGSYEQYV. CDR3 nucleotides: TGTGCCAGCAGCTTAGTACAGGGTGGTTCCTACGAGCAGTACGTC.

The rearrangement uses TRBV18 and TRBJ2-3, with 13 bases lining up with TRBD2. The CDR3 totals 15 residues. V lost 6 bases to trimming and J lost 5 bases; unmatched junction nucleotides: 5. Germline V gene data show CDR1 as KGHSH and CDR2 as LQKENI. The chain's CDR3 is CASSQTSGGQDTQYF. For the CDR3, the DNA is TGTGCCAGCTCTCAGACTAGCGGGGGGCAAGATACGCAGTATTTT.

The chain links TRBV4-2 to TRBJ1-5, with D possibly being TRBD1 (5 bases). CDR1 is LGHNA, CDR2 YNFKEQ, per germline. This CDR3 is built from 16 residues. V shed 0 bases and J shed 2 bases, with 11 bases lying between them. For the CDR3, the DNA is TGTGCCAGCAGCCAAGATCCGGGGGTTGGCAATCAGCCCCAGCATTTT. Amino acid sequence: CASSQDPGVGNQPQHF.

V and J are TRBV2 and TRBJ1-6, with D possibly being TRBD1 (5 bases). CDR3 length equals 13 residues. Trimming stripped 6 bases from V and 7 bases from J, with 10 bases between. Germline V CDR1 and CDR2: SNHLY, FYNNEI. In DNA, the CDR3 is TGTGCCAGCAGGGGGGACGGGAATTCACCCCTCCACTTT. Translated, it gives CASRGDGNSPLHF.

The chain has TRBV5-1 and TRBJ2-5; 10 bases line up with TRBD2. V lost 7 bases to trimming and J lost 2 bases; unmatched junction nucleotides: 8. The CDR3 runs to 15 residues. The germline V gene encodes CDR1 SGHRS and CDR2 YFSETQ. CDR3 residues: CASGHGTSAQETQYF. The DNA for the CDR3 is TGCGCCAGCGGACACGGGACTAGCGCTCAAGAGACCCAGTACTTC.

The chain carries TRBV19 and TRBJ2-3; 11 bases are a match to TRBD1. V lost 1 base and J lost 4; bases outside the gene matches: 4. Germline CDR1 reads LNHDA; CDR2 reads SQIVND (reference sequence). CDR3 length: 16 amino acids. The CDR3 DNA reads TGTGCCAGTAGTATAGGGACAGGGGGCTACCCAGATACGCAGTATTTT. Translation gives CASSIGTGGYPDTQYF.

The rearrangement links TRBV7-2 to TRBJ2-3; D is ambiguous. The V end lost 1 base, the J end lost 2 bases, and 16 bases lay between the germline ends. The CDR3 extends over 17 amino acids. Germline CDR1 is SGHTA and CDR2 is FQGNSA. The CDR3 sequence: CASSLVGSPRATDTQYF. The CDR3 region has the DNA TGTGCCAGCAGCTTAGTGGGCTCGCCTAGAGCCACAGATACGCAGTATTTT.

This rearrangement joins TRBV2 to TRBJ2-3; no reliable D call. CDR1 and CDR2 (germline): SNHLY, FYNNEI. The CDR3 sequence is 12 residues long. V lost 5 bases and J 3 bases, leaving 6 bases between the germline ends. CDR3 loop: CASSLQTDTQYF. The CDR3 bases are TGTGCCAGCAGTCTACAGACAGATACGCAGTATTTT.

For the CDR3, the DNA is TGTGCCAGCAGCAGGGTCTCTGGGGCCAACGTCCTGACTTTC. This translates into CASSRVSGANVLTF. The chain couples TRBV6-5 to TRBJ2-6; a possible D gene is TRBD1 (5 bases). The germline CDR1 and CDR2 sequences are MNHEY and SVGAGI. This CDR3 region has 14 residues. The V and J ends lost 6 bases and 0 bases respectively, with 6 bases between them.

The V call is TRBV19, the J call TRBJ1-2; D is perhaps TRBD1 (6 bases). Trimming took off 3 bases at V and 5 bases at J, with 13 bases between the two ends. CDR3 length: 14 amino acids. The germline V gene has CDR1 LNHDA and CDR2 SQIVND (reference sequence). This chain's CDR3 is CASSIDRYLYGYTF. Written as DNA, the CDR3 is TGTGCCAGTAGTATCGACAGGTATCTTTATGGCTACACCTTC.

The table lists this clone with a few counts. This sequence joins TRBV5-5 and TRBJ2-1; D unclear. V was clipped by 0 bases and J by 0 bases, with 7 bases between them. The CDR3 contains 15 residues. The germline CDR1 and CDR2 sequences are SGHKS and YYEKEE (reference sequence). The CDR3 loop is CASSLELNSYNEQFF. The CDR3 DNA sequence: TGTGCCAGCAGCTTGGAATTGAACTCCTACAATGAGCAGTTCTTC.